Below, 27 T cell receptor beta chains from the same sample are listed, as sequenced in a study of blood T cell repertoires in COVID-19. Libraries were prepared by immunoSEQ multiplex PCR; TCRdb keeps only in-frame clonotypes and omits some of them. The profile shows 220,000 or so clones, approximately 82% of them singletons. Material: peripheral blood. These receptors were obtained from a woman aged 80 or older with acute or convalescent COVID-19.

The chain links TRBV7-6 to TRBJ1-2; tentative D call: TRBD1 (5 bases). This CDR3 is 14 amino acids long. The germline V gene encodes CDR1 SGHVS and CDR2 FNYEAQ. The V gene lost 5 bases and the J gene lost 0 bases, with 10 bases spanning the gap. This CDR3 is CASSPRTTNYGYTF. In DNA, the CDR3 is TGTGCCAGCAGCCCGAGGACAACTAACTATGGCTACACCTTC.

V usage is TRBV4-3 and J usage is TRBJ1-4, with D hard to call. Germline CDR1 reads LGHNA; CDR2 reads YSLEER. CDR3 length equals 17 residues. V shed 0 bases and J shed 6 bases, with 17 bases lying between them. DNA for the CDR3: TGCGCCAGCAGCCAAGAGTATGGGCAACGGGGTTATGAAAAACTGTTTTTT. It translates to CASSQEYGQRGYEKLFF.

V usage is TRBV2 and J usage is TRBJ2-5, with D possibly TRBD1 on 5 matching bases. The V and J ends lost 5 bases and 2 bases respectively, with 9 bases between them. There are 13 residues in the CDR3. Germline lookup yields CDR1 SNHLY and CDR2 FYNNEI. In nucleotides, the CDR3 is TGTGCCAGCAGTATTACAGGTCAAGAGACCCAGTACTTC. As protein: CASSITGQETQYF.

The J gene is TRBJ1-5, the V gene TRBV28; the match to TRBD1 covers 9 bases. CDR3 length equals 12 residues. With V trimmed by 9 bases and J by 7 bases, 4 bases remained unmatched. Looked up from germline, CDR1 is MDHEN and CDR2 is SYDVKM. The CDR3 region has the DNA TGTGCCAGTACAGGGGGCCGACAGCCCCAGCATTTT. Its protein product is CASTGGRQPQHF.

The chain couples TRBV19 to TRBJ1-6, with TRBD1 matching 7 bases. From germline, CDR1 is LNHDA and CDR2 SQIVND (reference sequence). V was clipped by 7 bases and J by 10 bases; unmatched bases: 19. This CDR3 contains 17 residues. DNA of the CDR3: TGTGCCAGTACCCCCTCGGGAAGGGGGCAGTTAGGATCACCCCTCCACTTT. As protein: CASTPSGRGQLGSPLHF.

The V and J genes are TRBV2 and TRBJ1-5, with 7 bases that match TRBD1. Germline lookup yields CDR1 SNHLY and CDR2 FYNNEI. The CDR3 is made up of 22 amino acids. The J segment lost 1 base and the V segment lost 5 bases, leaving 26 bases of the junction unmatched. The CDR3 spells CASSHSAKKPPTGVASNQPQHF. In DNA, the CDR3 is TGTGCCAGCAGTCACTCGGCAAAAAAACCTCCTACAGGGGTGGCGAGCAATCAGCCCCAGCATTTT.

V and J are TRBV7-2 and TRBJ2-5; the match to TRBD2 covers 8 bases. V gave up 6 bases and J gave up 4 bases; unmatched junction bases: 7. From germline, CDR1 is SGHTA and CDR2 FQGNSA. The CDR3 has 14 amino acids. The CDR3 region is CASSWAGGSETQYF. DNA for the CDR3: TGTGCCAGCAGTTGGGCGGGGGGATCAGAGACCCAGTACTTC. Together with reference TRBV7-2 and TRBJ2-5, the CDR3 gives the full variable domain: GAGVSQSPSNKVTEKGKDVELRCDPISGHTALYWYRQSLGQGLEFLIYFQGNSAPDKSGLPSDRFSAERTGGSVSTLTIQRTQQEDSAVYLCASSWAGGSETQYFGPGTRLLVL.

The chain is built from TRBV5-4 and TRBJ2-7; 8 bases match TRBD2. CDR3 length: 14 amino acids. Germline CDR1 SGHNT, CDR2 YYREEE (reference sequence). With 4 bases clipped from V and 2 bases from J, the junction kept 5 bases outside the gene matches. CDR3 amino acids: CASSPTGGPYEQYF. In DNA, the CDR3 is TGTGCCAGCAGCCCAACGGGAGGGCCCTACGAGCAGTACTTC.

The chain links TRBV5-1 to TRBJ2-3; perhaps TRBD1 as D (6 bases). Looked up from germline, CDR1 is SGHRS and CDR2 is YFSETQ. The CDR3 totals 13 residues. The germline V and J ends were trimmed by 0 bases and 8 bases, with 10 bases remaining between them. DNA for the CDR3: TGCGCCAGCAGCTTGGACAGGGAAGGTACGCAGTATTTT. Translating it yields CASSLDREGTQYF.

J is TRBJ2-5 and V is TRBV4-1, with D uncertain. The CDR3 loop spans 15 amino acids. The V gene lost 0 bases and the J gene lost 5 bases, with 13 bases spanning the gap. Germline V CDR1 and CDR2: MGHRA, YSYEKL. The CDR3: CASSQEHAKRETQYF. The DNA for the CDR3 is TGCGCCAGCAGCCAAGAGCACGCGAAACGGGAGACCCAGTACTTC.

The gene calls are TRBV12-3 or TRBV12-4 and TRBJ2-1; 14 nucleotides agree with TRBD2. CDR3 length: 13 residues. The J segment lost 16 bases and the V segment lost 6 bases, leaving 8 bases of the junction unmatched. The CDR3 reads CASSTTSGRAGFF. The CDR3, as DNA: TGTGCCAGCAGCACGACTAGCGGGAGGGCTGGATTCTTC.

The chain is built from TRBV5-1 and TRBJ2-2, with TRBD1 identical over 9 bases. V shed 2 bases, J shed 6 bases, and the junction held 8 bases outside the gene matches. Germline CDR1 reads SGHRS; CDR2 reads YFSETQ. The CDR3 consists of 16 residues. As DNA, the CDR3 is TGCGCCAGCAGCTTACAACCGGGACAGGGTTCCGGGGAGCTGTTTTTT. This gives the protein CASSLQPGQGSGELFF.

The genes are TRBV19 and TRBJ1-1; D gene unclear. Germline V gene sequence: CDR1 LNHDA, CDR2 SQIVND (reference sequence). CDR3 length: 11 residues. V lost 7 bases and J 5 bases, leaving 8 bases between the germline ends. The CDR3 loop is CASIGITEAFF. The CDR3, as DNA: TGTGCCAGTATCGGGATTACTGAAGCTTTCTTT.

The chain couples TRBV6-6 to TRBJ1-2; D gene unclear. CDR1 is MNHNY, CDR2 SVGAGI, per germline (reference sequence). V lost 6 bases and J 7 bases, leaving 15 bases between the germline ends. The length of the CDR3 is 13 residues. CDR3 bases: TGTGCCAGCAGGCAGGTGGCAGGTTTTGGCTACACCTTC. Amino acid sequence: CASRQVAGFGYTF.

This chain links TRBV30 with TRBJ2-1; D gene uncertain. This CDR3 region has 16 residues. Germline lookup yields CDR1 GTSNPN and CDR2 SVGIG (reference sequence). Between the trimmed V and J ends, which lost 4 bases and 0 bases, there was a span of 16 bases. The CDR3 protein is CAWNFIDTGSYNEQFF. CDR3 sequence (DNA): TGTGCCTGGAATTTCATAGACACCGGCTCCTACAATGAGCAGTTCTTC.

Here the CDR3 DNA reads TGTGCCAGCAGTTACGGGCCTAGCGGGGGGCAAGAGACCCAGTACTTC. This encodes CASSYGPSGGQETQYF. This chain links TRBV6-5 with TRBJ2-5; 11 positions agree with TRBD2. This CDR3 region has 16 residues. Per germline, CDR1 MNHEY and CDR2 SVGAGI. Unmatched junction bases numbered 4, after V lost 2 bases and J lost 2 bases.

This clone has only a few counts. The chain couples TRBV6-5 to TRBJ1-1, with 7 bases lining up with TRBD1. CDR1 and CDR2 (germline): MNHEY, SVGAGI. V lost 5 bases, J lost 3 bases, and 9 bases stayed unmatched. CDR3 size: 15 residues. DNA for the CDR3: TGTGCCAGCAGTCCTAGGGGGCTCGTTGACACTGAAGCTTTCTTT. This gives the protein CASSPRGLVDTEAFF.

The CDR3 reads CASIQTGLGEKLFF. CDR3 sequence (DNA): TGTGCCAGCATCCAAACAGGGTTAGGTGAAAAACTGTTTTTT. The chain joins TRBV28 to TRBJ1-4, with D possibly matching TRBD1 (6 bases). This CDR3 has 14 residues. The germline CDR1 and CDR2 sequences are MDHEN and SYDVKM. The V end lost 7 bases, the J end lost 7 bases, and 16 bases lay between the germline ends.

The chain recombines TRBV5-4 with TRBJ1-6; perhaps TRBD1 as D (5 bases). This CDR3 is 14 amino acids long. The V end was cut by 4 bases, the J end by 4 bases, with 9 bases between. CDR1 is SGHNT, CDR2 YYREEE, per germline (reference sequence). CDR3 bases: TGTGCCAGCAGCCCTGACAGTTATAATTCACCCCTCCACTTT. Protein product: CASSPDSYNSPLHF.

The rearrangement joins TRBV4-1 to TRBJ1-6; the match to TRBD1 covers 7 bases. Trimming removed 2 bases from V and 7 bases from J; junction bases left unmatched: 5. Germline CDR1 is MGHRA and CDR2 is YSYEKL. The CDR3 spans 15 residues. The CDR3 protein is CASSQRDSANSPLHF. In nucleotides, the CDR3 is TGCGCCAGCAGCCAACGGGACAGCGCGAATTCACCCCTCCACTTT.

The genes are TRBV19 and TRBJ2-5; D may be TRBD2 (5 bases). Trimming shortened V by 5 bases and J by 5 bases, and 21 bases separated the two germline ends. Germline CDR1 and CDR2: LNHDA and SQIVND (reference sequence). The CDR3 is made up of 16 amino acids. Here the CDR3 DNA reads TGTGCCAGTAGTCGCACCGGTGCGTCTAGCTGGGAGACCCAGTACTTC. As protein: CASSRTGASSWETQYF.

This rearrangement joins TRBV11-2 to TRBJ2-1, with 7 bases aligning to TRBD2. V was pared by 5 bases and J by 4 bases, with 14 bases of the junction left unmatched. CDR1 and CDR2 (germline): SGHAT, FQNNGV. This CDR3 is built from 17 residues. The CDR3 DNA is TGTGCCAGCAGCCCACTATTATGGGCTAGCGGTTACAATGAGCAGTTCTTC. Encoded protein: CASSPLLWASGYNEQFF.

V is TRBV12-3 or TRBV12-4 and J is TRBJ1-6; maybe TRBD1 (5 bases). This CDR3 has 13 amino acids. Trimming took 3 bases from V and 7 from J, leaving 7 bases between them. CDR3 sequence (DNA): TGTGCCAGCAGTTTCGGGGGGAATTCACCCCTCCACTTT. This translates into CASSFGGNSPLHF.

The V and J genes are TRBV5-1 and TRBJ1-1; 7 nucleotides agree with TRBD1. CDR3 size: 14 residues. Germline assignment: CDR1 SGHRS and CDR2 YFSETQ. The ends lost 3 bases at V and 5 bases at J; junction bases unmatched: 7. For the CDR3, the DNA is TGCGCCAGCAGCTCACAACAGGGGAATACTGAAGCTTTCTTT. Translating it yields CASSSQQGNTEAFF.

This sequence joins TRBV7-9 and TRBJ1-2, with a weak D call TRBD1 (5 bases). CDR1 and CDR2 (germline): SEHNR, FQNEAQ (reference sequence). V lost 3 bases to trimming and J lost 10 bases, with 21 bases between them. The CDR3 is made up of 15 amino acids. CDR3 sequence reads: CASSLADTGVSTYTF. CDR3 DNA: TGTGCCAGCAGCTTGGCAGACACGGGGGTCAGTACCTACACCTTC.

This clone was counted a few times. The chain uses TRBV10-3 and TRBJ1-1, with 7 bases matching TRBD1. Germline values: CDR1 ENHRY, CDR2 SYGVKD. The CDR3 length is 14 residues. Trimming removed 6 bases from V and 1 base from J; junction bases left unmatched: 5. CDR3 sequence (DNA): TGTGCCATCAGGGTGGGACAGACGAACACTGAAGCTTTCTTT. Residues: CAIRVGQTNTEAFF.

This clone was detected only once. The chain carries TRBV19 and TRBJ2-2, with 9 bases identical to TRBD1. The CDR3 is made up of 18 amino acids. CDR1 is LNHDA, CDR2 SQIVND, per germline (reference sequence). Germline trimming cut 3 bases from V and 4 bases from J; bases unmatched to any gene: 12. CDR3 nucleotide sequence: TGTGCCAGTAGTATTTTACGAGACAGGGGGGTTGTCACCGGGGAGCTGTTTTTT. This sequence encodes CASSILRDRGVVTGELFF.